Listed below are T cell receptor beta chains from one sample, sequenced in a study of shared clonotypes between healthy human individuals. The table came from immunoSEQ multiplex PCR; TCRdb's copy has only in-frame clones and leaves some out. This table has about 120,000 clones, 68% appearing once. Specimen: memory CD8+ T cells sorted from blood. These receptors originate from a woman aged 30 to 39 in good health. Both conserved end residues are part of each CDR3. The order of the fields is V gene, CDR3 protein.

V gene: TRBV27; CDR3 protein: CASSGTGGTSPLSNEQFF
V gene: TRBV5-6; CDR3 protein: CASSIGTGAVDTQYF
V gene: TRBV7-2; CDR3 protein: CASSPGQVYGYTF
V gene: TRBV10-3; CDR3 protein: CAIRESAGIGQPQHF
V gene: TRBV7-6; CDR3 protein: CASSLDGGVRDEQYF
V gene: TRBV5-1; CDR3 protein: CASSTLGGKEQYF
V gene: TRBV6-1; CDR3 protein: CASSWTGQDTDTQYF
V gene: TRBV7-9; CDR3 protein: CASSSRGANVLTF
V gene: TRBV5-6; CDR3 protein: CASSLESGWRETQYF
V gene: TRBV4-2; CDR3 protein: CASSPGTENAGYTF
V gene: TRBV27; CDR3 protein: CASSFWAAGGTATNEKLFF
V gene: TRBV6-1; CDR3 protein: CASSEDVAGAYQPQHF
V gene: TRBV7-3; CDR3 protein: CASSLLSLGELFF
V gene: TRBV25-1; CDR3 protein: CASRPKETGPGETQYF
V gene: TRBV6-6; CDR3 protein: CASSWTGTDTQYF
V gene: TRBV7-2; CDR3 protein: CASSTRWTGAGVYEQYF
V gene: TRBV5-1; CDR3 protein: CASSLGAGPGYEQYF
V gene: TRBV28; CDR3 protein: CASSLGQGLGGNQPQHF
V gene: TRBV5-5; CDR3 protein: CASSLRDRGQETQYF
V gene: TRBV27; CDR3 protein: CASSLIFQDTQYF
V gene: TRBV7-9; CDR3 protein: CASSSRDRRVYAGANVLTF
V gene: TRBV4-2; CDR3 protein: CASSPETGAPNTIYF
V gene: TRBV15; CDR3 protein: CATAGDQNIQYF
V gene: TRBV5-5; CDR3 protein: CASSLPQTHPGQTNTGELFF
V gene: TRBV6-5; CDR3 protein: CASNDLAGGPNEQFF